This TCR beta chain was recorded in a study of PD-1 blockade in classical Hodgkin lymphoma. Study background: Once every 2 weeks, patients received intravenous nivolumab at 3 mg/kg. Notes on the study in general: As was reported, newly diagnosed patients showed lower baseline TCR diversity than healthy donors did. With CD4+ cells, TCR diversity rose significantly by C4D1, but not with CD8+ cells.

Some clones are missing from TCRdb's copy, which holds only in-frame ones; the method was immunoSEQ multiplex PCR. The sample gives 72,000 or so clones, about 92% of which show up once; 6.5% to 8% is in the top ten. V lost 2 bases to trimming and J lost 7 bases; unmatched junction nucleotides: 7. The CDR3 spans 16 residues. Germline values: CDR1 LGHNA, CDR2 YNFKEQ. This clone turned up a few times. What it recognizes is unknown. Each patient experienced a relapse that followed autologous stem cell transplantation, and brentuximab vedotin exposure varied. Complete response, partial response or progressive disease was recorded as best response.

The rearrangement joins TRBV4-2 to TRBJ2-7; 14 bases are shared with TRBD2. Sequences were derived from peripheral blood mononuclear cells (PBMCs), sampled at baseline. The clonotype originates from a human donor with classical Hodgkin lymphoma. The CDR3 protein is CASSQRGLAGGVEQYF. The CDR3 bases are TGTGCCAGCAGCCAACGTGGACTAGCGGGAGGTGTAGAGCAGTACTTC.